These T cell receptor beta chains were read from a single sample in a study of identical twins. TCRdb re-derived calls from the 5' RACE reads in MiXCR, one entry per CDR3 protein. There are about 720,000 distinct CDR3 sequences in the sample; about 9.4% occur only once, and roughly 0.9% lies in the top ten. These data are also associated with another study on yellow fever vaccine responses in identical twins.

Sample: PBMCs. The receptors were sampled from a woman younger than 30 in good health. The CDR3 runs from the conserved cysteine through the conserved F or W.

>TRBV11-2
CASSLAPYQETQYF
>TRBV12-3/TRBV12-4
CASSLVLGISGNTIYF
>TRBV4-1
CASSQVSSGPYEQYF
>TRBV3-1
CASSRGDRGLENEQYF
>TRBV12-3/TRBV12-4
CASKPYGQGFGEQYF
>TRBV18
CASSPVLSSGYEQYF
>TRBV20-1
CSARDPTGRNEKLFF
>TRBV2
CASSREKGPYEQYF
>TRBV9
CASNAGSDQSSYNEQFF
>TRBV12-3/TRBV12-4
CASSPQDSDTQYF
>TRBV15
CATRDYGTAYEQYF
>TRBV5-1
CASSLGLLAGDYEQFF
>TRBV4-2
CASSQAGGGYNEQFF
>TRBV20-1
CSARHPGEGDHNEQFF
>TRBV6-5
CASRPQGSEAFF